This is a list of T cell receptor beta chains from one sample in a study of cytomegalovirus exposure and HLA in healthy donors. The protocol was immunoSEQ multiplex PCR, while the TCRdb copy is restricted to in-frame clones and leaves out a portion. The data show about 120,000 clones, approximately 80% seen once. Sample: PBMCs. The source is a woman under 30 in good health and CMV-seronegative. Both conserved end residues are part of each CDR3. Each record gives: J gene, V gene, D gene, clone size, CDR3 protein, CDR3 DNA. The D gene is left open where the match is weak. The listing skips clone size in some rows; elsewhere it reads once, few, many or a size class.

J gene: TRBJ2-7; V gene: TRBV5-6; D gene: TRBD1; clone size: -; CDR3 protein: CASSPFDRDRDNEQYF; CDR3 DNA: TGTGCCAGCAGCCCGTTCGACAGGGACAGAGACAACGAGCAGTACTTC
J gene: TRBJ2-7; V gene: TRBV28; D gene: TRBD2; clone size: -; CDR3 protein: CASSPRTSRAYEQYF; CDR3 DNA: TGTGCCAGCAGTCCAAGGACTAGCCGAGCCTACGAGCAGTACTTC
J gene: TRBJ1-5; V gene: TRBV5-8; D gene: TRBD1; clone size: -; CDR3 protein: CASSLFRGLSQPQHF; CDR3 DNA: TGTGCCAGCAGCTTATTCAGGGGGCTAAGCCAGCCCCAGCATTTT
J gene: TRBJ1-1; V gene: TRBV10-3; D gene: -; clone size: -; CDR3 protein: CAISEEQNTEAFF; CDR3 DNA: TGTGCCATCAGTGAGGAACAGAACACTGAAGCTTTCTTT
J gene: TRBJ1-6; V gene: TRBV28; D gene: TRBD1; clone size: -; CDR3 protein: CASSLWGISTGTGINSPLHF; CDR3 DNA: TGTGCCAGCAGTTTATGGGGGATTAGTACCGGGACAGGGATTAATTCACCCCTCCACTTT
J gene: TRBJ1-2; V gene: TRBV6-1; D gene: TRBD1; clone size: once; CDR3 protein: CASSGTGLYRYTF; CDR3 DNA: TGTGCCAGCTCCGGGACAGGTCTCTATCGCTACACCTTC
J gene: TRBJ2-1; V gene: TRBV6-4; D gene: TRBD2; clone size: once; CDR3 protein: CASSQLAGGYNEQFF; CDR3 DNA: TGTGCCAGCAGCCAACTAGCGGGGGGTTACAATGAGCAGTTCTTC
J gene: TRBJ2-3; V gene: TRBV19; D gene: TRBD1; clone size: once; CDR3 protein: CASSIGQGVTDTQYF; CDR3 DNA: TGTGCCAGTAGTATTGGACAGGGGGTAACAGATACGCAGTATTTT
J gene: TRBJ1-6; V gene: TRBV30; D gene: -; clone size: -; CDR3 protein: CAWTTGISPLHF; CDR3 DNA: TGTGCCTGGACCACAGGGATTTCACCCCTCCACTTT
J gene: TRBJ2-3; V gene: TRBV4-3; D gene: -; clone size: -; CDR3 protein: CASSRNRASTDTQYF; CDR3 DNA: TGCGCCAGCAGCCGCAACAGGGCCAGCACAGATACGCAGTATTTT
J gene: TRBJ1-2; V gene: TRBV27; D gene: -; clone size: -; CDR3 protein: CASRDPGGGYTF; CDR3 DNA: TGTGCCAGCAGAGATCCGGGAGGTGGCTACACCTTC
J gene: TRBJ2-2; V gene: TRBV11-3; D gene: -; clone size: -; CDR3 protein: CASSLVQVTGELFF; CDR3 DNA: TGTGCCAGCAGCTTAGTACAGGTCACCGGGGAGCTGTTTTTT
J gene: TRBJ1-2; V gene: TRBV5-4; D gene: TRBD1; clone size: -; CDR3 protein: CASSEDRNYGYTF; CDR3 DNA: TGTGCCAGCAGCGAGGACAGGAACTATGGCTACACCTTC
J gene: TRBJ1-2; V gene: TRBV11-2; D gene: -; clone size: -; CDR3 protein: CASSLEGRVGYTF; CDR3 DNA: TGTGCCAGCAGCTTAGAGGGCAGGGTCGGCTACACCTTC
J gene: TRBJ1-2; V gene: TRBV14; D gene: -; clone size: -; CDR3 protein: CASSQDQVSGYTF; CDR3 DNA: TGTGCCAGCAGCCAAGATCAGGTTTCCGGCTACACCTTC
J gene: TRBJ2-3; V gene: TRBV28; D gene: TRBD2; clone size: -; CDR3 protein: CASTTGGGLVVDTQYF; CDR3 DNA: TGTGCCAGCACCACCGGTGGGGGACTAGTAGTAGATACGCAGTATTTT
J gene: TRBJ2-1; V gene: TRBV2; D gene: -; clone size: -; CDR3 protein: CASSGLNEQFF; CDR3 DNA: TGTGCCAGCAGCGGACTGAATGAGCAGTTCTTC
J gene: TRBJ1-1; V gene: TRBV7-9; D gene: -; clone size: -; CDR3 protein: CASTSGFNTEAFF; CDR3 DNA: TGTGCCAGCACCTCCGGTTTTAACACTGAAGCTTTCTTT
J gene: TRBJ1-2; V gene: TRBV9; D gene: TRBD1; clone size: once; CDR3 protein: CASSPGQGNYGYTF; CDR3 DNA: TGTGCCAGCAGCCCAGGACAGGGAAACTATGGCTACACCTTC
J gene: TRBJ2-2; V gene: TRBV29-1; D gene: -; clone size: -; CDR3 protein: CSASLSGELFF; CDR3 DNA: TGCAGCGCCTCTCTGTCCGGGGAGCTGTTTTTT
J gene: TRBJ2-3; V gene: TRBV6-6; D gene: TRBD1; clone size: -; CDR3 protein: CASSTGGTTDTQYF; CDR3 DNA: TGTGCCAGCAGTACAGGGGGGACCACAGATACGCAGTATTTT
J gene: TRBJ2-3; V gene: TRBV27; D gene: -; clone size: -; CDR3 protein: CASSFLASQTDTQYF; CDR3 DNA: TGTGCCAGCAGTTTTCTGGCTAGTCAGACAGATACGCAGTATTTT
J gene: TRBJ2-7; V gene: TRBV7-9; D gene: -; clone size: -; CDR3 protein: CSSSRDSYEQYF; CDR3 DNA: TGTTCCAGCAGTCGGGACTCGTACGAGCAGTACTTC
J gene: TRBJ1-2; V gene: TRBV18; D gene: -; clone size: -; CDR3 protein: CASSRQNGYTF; CDR3 DNA: TGTGCCAGCTCCCGACAGAATGGCTACACCTTC
J gene: TRBJ1-1; V gene: TRBV18; D gene: -; clone size: -; CDR3 protein: CASSPRQGKAFF; CDR3 DNA: TGTGCCAGCTCACCCCGTCAGGGTAAAGCTTTCTTT
J gene: TRBJ2-6; V gene: TRBV7-2; D gene: -; clone size: -; CDR3 protein: CASSLALAGANVLTF; CDR3 DNA: TGTGCCAGCAGCTTAGCACTTGCTGGGGCCAACGTCCTGACTTTC
J gene: TRBJ1-2; V gene: TRBV6-6; D gene: -; clone size: few; CDR3 protein: CASMGQPETFNYGYTF; CDR3 DNA: TGTGCCAGCATGGGACAACCGGAGACTTTTAACTATGGCTACACCTTC
J gene: TRBJ2-7; V gene: TRBV2; D gene: TRBD2; clone size: -; CDR3 protein: CASKDREGLYEQYF; CDR3 DNA: TGTGCCAGCAAGGACCGGGAGGGACTCTACGAGCAGTACTTC
J gene: TRBJ2-7; V gene: TRBV5-4; D gene: TRBD2; clone size: -; CDR3 protein: CASSPSGRAPYEQYF; CDR3 DNA: TGTGCCAGCAGCCCTAGCGGGAGGGCCCCCTACGAGCAGTACTTC
J gene: TRBJ2-2; V gene: TRBV18; D gene: TRBD1; clone size: -; CDR3 protein: CASSPADRGRTGELFF; CDR3 DNA: TGTGCCAGCTCACCAGCGGACAGGGGAAGGACCGGGGAGCTGTTTTTT
J gene: TRBJ1-1; V gene: TRBV30; D gene: -; clone size: -; CDR3 protein: CAWSPYSNTEAFF; CDR3 DNA: TGTGCCTGGAGTCCCTACAGCAACACTGAAGCTTTCTTT
J gene: TRBJ2-1; V gene: TRBV5-1; D gene: -; clone size: -; CDR3 protein: CASSSATSSYNEQFF; CDR3 DNA: TGCGCCAGCAGCTCCGCGACTAGCTCCTACAATGAGCAGTTCTTC
J gene: TRBJ2-5; V gene: TRBV7-6; D gene: -; clone size: once; CDR3 protein: CASSHPYREETQYF; CDR3 DNA: TGTGCCAGCAGCCACCCCTACCGAGAAGAGACCCAGTACTTC
J gene: TRBJ1-4; V gene: TRBV5-1; D gene: TRBD1; clone size: -; CDR3 protein: CASSLAQGSNEKLFF; CDR3 DNA: TGCGCCAGCAGCTTGGCACAGGGGAGCAATGAAAAACTGTTTTTT
J gene: TRBJ1-5; V gene: TRBV18; D gene: TRBD1; clone size: -; CDR3 protein: CASSSTGTGKQPQHF; CDR3 DNA: TGTGCCAGCTCATCGACCGGGACAGGGAAACAGCCCCAGCATTTT
J gene: TRBJ1-4; V gene: TRBV4-2; D gene: -; clone size: -; CDR3 protein: CASSQRDFNEKLFF; CDR3 DNA: TGTGCCAGCAGCCAGAGGGACTTCAATGAAAAACTGTTTTTT
J gene: TRBJ1-6; V gene: TRBV18; D gene: -; clone size: once; CDR3 protein: CASSPGGDSPLHF; CDR3 DNA: TGTGCCAGCTCACCAGGGGGCGATTCACCCCTCCACTTT
J gene: TRBJ1-5; V gene: TRBV18; D gene: TRBD1; clone size: few; CDR3 protein: CASSPDRDSNQPQHF; CDR3 DNA: TGTGCCAGCTCACCGGACAGGGATAGCAATCAGCCCCAGCATTTT
J gene: TRBJ2-1; V gene: TRBV7-6; D gene: TRBD2; clone size: few; CDR3 protein: CASSVAGASYNEQFF; CDR3 DNA: TGTGCCAGCAGCGTAGCGGGAGCCTCCTACAATGAGCAGTTCTTC
J gene: TRBJ1-5; V gene: TRBV2; D gene: -; clone size: -; CDR3 protein: CASSEFGGENQPQHF; CDR3 DNA: TGTGCCAGCAGTGAATTCGGGGGGGAGAATCAGCCCCAGCATTTT
J gene: TRBJ2-7; V gene: TRBV7-9; D gene: -; clone size: once; CDR3 protein: CASSSSGAYEQYF; CDR3 DNA: TGTGCCAGCAGCTCCTCGGGAGCCTACGAGCAGTACTTC
J gene: TRBJ2-5; V gene: TRBV25-1; D gene: -; clone size: -; CDR3 protein: CASSESRLAETQYF; CDR3 DNA: TGTGCCAGCAGTGAATCTCGGCTAGCGGAGACCCAGTACTTC
J gene: TRBJ1-2; V gene: TRBV11-3; D gene: -; clone size: -; CDR3 protein: CASSLEAGHGYTF; CDR3 DNA: TGTGCCAGCAGCTTAGAGGCAGGGCATGGCTACACCTTC
J gene: TRBJ2-4; V gene: TRBV14; D gene: -; clone size: once; CDR3 protein: CASSQDSGQRALGAKNIQYF; CDR3 DNA: TGTGCCAGCAGCCAAGATTCCGGACAGAGAGCCCTGGGGGCCAAAAACATTCAGTACTTC
J gene: TRBJ2-2; V gene: TRBV27; D gene: TRBD1; clone size: -; CDR3 protein: CASSLFDRASGELFF; CDR3 DNA: TGTGCCAGCAGTTTATTCGACAGGGCTTCCGGGGAGCTGTTTTTT